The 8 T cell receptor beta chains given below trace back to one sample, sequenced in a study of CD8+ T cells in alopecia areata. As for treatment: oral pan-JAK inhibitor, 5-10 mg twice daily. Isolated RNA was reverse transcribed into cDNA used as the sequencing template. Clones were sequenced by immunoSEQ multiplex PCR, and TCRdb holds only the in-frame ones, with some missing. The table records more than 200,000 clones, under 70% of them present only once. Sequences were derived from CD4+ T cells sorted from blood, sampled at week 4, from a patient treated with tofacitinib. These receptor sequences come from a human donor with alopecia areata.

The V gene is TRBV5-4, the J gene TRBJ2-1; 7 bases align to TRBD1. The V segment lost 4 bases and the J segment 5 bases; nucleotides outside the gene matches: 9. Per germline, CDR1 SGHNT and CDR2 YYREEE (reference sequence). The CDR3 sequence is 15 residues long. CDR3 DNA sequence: TGTGCCAGCAGCAGGGGTGAGACAGGGCACAATGAGCAGTTCTTC. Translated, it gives CASSRGETGHNEQFF.

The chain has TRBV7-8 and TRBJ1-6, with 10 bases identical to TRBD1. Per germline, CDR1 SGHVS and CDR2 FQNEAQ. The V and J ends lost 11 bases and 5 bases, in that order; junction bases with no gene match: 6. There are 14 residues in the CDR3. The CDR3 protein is CASDRGQNNSPLHF. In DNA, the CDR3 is TGTGCCTCCGACAGGGGGCAAAATAATTCACCCCTCCACTTT.

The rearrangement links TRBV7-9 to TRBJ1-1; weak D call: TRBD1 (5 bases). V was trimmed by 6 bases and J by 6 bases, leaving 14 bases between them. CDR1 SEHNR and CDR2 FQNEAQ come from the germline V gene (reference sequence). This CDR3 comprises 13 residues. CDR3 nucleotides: TGTGCCAGCAGTCCCAGGGATTTCTCTGAAGCTTTCTTT. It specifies CASSPRDFSEAFF. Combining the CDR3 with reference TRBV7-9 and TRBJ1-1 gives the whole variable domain DTGVSQNPRHKITKRGQNVTFRCDPISEHNRLYWYRQTLGQGPEFLTYFQNEAQLEKSRLLSDRFSAERPKGSFSTLEIQRTEQGDSAMYLCASSPRDFSEAFFGQGTRLTVV.

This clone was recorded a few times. The CDR3 DNA reads as TGCGCCAGCAGCCAAGATCTGGACAGGATCCAGTACTTC. Translated: CASSQDLDRIQYF. The V call is TRBV4-1, the J call TRBJ2-7; 7 nucleotides line up with TRBD1. This CDR3 is built from 13 residues. CDR1 and CDR2 (germline): MGHRA, YSYEKL. V shed 0 bases, J shed 10 bases, and the junction held 6 bases outside the gene matches.

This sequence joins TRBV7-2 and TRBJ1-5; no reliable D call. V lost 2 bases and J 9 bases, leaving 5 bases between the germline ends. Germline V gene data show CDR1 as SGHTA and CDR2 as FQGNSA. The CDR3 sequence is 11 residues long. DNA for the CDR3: TGTGCCAGCAGCTTATCAGGGCCCCAGCATTTT. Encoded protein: CASSLSGPQHF.

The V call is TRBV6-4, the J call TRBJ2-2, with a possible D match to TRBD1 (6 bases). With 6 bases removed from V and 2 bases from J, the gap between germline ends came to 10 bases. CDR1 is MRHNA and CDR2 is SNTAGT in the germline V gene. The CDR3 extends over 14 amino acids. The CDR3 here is CASREQGNTGELFF. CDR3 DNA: TGTGCCAGCAGAGAACAGGGCAACACCGGGGAGCTGTTTTTT.

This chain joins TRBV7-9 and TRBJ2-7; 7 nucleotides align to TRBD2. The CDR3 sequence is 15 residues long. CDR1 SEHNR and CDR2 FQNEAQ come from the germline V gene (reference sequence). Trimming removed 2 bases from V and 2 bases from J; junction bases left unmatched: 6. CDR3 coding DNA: TGTGCCAGCAGCTTAAGAAGCGGGGCGACCTACGAGCAGTACTTC. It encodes CASSLRSGATYEQYF.

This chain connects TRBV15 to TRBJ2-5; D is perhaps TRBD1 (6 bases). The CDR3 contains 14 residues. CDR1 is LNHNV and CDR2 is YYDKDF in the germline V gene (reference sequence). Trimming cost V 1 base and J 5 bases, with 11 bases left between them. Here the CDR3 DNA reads TGTGCCACCAGCAGAGTTCCCGGACAGGAGACCCAGTACTTC. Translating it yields CATSRVPGQETQYF.